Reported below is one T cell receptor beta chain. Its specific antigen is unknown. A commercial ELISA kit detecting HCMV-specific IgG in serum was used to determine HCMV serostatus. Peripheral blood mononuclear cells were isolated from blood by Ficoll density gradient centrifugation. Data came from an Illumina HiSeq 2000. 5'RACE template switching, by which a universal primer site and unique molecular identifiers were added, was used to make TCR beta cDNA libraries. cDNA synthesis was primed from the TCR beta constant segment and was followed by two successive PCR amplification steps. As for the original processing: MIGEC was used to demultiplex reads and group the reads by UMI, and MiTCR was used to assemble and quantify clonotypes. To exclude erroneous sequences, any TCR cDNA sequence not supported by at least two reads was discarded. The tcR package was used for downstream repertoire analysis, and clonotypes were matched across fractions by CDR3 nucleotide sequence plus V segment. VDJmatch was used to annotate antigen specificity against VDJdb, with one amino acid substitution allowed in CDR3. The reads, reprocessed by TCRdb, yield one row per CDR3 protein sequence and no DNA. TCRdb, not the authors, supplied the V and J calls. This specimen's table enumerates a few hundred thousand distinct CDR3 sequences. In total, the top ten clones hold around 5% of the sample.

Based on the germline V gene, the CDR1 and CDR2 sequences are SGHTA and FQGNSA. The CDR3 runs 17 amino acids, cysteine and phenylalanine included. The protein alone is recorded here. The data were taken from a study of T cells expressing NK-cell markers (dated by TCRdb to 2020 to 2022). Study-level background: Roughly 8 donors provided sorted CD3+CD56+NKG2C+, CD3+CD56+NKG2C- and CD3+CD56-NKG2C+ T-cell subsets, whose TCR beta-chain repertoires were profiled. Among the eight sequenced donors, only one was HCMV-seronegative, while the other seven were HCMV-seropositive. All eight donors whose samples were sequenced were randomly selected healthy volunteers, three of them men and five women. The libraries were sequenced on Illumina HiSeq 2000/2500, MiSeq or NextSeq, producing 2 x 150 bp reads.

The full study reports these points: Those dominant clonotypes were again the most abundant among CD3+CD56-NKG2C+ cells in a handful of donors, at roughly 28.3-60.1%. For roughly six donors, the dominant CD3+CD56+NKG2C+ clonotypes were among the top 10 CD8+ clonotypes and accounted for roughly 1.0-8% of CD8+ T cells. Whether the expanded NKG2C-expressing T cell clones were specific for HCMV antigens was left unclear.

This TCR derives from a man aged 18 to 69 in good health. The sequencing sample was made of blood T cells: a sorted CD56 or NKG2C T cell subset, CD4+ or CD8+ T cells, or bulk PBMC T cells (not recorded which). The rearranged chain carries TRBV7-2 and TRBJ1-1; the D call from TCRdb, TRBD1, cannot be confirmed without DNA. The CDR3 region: CASSSGPSKLMNTEAFF.